This is a list of T cell receptor beta chains from one sample in a study of shared clonotypes between healthy human individuals. Sequencing was performed with immunoSEQ multiplex PCR; in TCRdb, only in-frame clones are kept and a portion is missing. The sample includes about a million clones, around 77% of them seen just once. Specimen: memory CD4+ T cells from PBMCs. The receptors were gathered from a man between 18 and 35 years old in good health. Some clones in this sample may be carry-over from other donors' samples. The CDR3 runs from the conserved cysteine through the conserved F or W. Each record gives: D gene, V gene, J gene, clone size, CDR3 length, CDR3 DNA, CDR3 protein. The D gene is left open where the match is weak. The size entry is marked missing in some rows and otherwise reads once, few, many or a size class.

>NA|TRBV5-1|TRBJ1-3|NA|16
TGCGCCAGCAGCTTGGCGGGACAATCCTCTGGAAACACCATATATTTT
CASSLAGQSSGNTIYF
>NA|TRBV7-9|TRBJ2-2|NA|15
TGTGCCAGCAGCTACTCGGGGCTGAACACCGGGGAGCTGTTTTTT
CASSYSGLNTGELFF
>NA|TRBV28|TRBJ1-2|once|15
TGTGCCAGCAGTTCCATGTACCACCCAGCTGGTGGCTACACCTTC
CASSSMYHPAGGYTF
>NA|TRBV5-1|TRBJ1-1|NA|13
TGCGCCAGCAGCTTGGGTGGGACGACTGAAGCTTTCTTT
CASSLGGTTEAFF
>TRBD2|TRBV2|TRBJ2-6|NA|18
TGTGCCAGCAGCCCTTTTCTAGCGGTAAAATCTGGGGCCAACGTCCTGACTTTC
CASSPFLAVKSGANVLTF
>NA|TRBV5-6|TRBJ1-2|NA|12
TGTGCCAGCAGCCTCAGTGTTGGGGGCTACACCTTC
CASSLSVGGYTF
>NA|TRBV7-9|TRBJ1-2|NA|13
TGTGCCAGCAGCCCCGAGGCAGTGGGTGGCTACACCTTC
CASSPEAVGGYTF
>NA|TRBV28|TRBJ1-3|NA|15
TGTGCCAGCAGTTTCAGGGCCTTCTCTGGAAACACCATATATTTT
CASSFRAFSGNTIYF
>NA|TRBV7-2|TRBJ1-4|once|14
TGTGCCAGCAGCTTAGCCGGGTCTTATGAAAAACTGTTTTTT
CASSLAGSYEKLFF
>TRBD2|TRBV11-3|TRBJ2-2|NA|15
TGTGCCAGCAGCTCCCTCGCGGGAGGGACCGGGGAGCTGTTTTTT
CASSSLAGGTGELFF
>NA|TRBV5-1|TRBJ1-3|NA|14
TGCGCCAGCAGCTTGCAGGGGACGGGAAACACCATATATTTT
CASSLQGTGNTIYF
>NA|TRBV7-6|TRBJ2-2|NA|15
TGTGCCAGCAGTCCCCTGGGGGGCGCGGCCGGGGAGCTGTTTTTT
CASSPLGGAAGELFF
>TRBD1|TRBV7-3|TRBJ1-1|NA|15
TGTGCCAGCAGCCTTAACGGACAGGGAGTAGCTGAAGCTTTCTTT
CASSLNGQGVAEAFF
>TRBD1|TRBV2|TRBJ2-7|NA|13
TGTGCCACTAGACAGGGTGAGGCTTACGAGCAGTACTTC
CATRQGEAYEQYF
>TRBD1|TRBV28|TRBJ1-5|NA|14
TGTGCCAGCAGTTTACAGGGGGACGATCAGCCCCAGCATTTT
CASSLQGDDQPQHF
>NA|TRBV5-4|TRBJ2-5|NA|14
TGTGCCAGCAGCTTGGGACAGTTTAAAGAGACCCAGTACTTC
CASSLGQFKETQYF
>NA|TRBV2|TRBJ1-1|few|11
TGTGCCAGCACCCCCTACACTGAAGCTTTCTTT
CASTPYTEAFF
>NA|TRBV6-5|TRBJ2-3|NA|13
TGTGCCAGCAAGGCGTCCGGCACAGATACGCAGTATTTT
CASKASGTDTQYF
>NA|TRBV15|TRBJ2-7|NA|15
TGTGCCACCAGCAGAGTTCTTGGATTCTCCTACGAGCAGTACTTC
CATSRVLGFSYEQYF
>NA|TRBV7-3|TRBJ1-5|NA|12
TGTGCCAGCAGCCCGACAGGTCAGCCCCAGCATTTT
CASSPTGQPQHF
>NA|TRBV5-1|TRBJ2-2|NA|16
TGCGCCAGCAGCTTGTCGTCCGGGTTTAACACCGGGGAGCTGTTTTTT
CASSLSSGFNTGELFF
>NA|TRBV9|TRBJ2-1|NA|13
TGTGCCAGCAGCGCCCGACTTGGGGATGAGCAGTTCTTC
CASSARLGDEQFF
>TRBD2|TRBV19|TRBJ2-2|NA|16
TGTGCCAGTAGTAAAAGCGGGAGGGGGAACACCGGGGAGCTGTTTTTT
CASSKSGRGNTGELFF
>TRBD1|TRBV6-5|TRBJ2-3|NA|15
TGTGCCAGCAGTTACGCACAGGGGGCAAGGGATACGCAGTATTTT
CASSYAQGARDTQYF
>NA|TRBV7-3|TRBJ1-1|NA|15
TGTGCCAGCAGCCTAGTCCCTTGGTCGAACACTGAAGCTTTCTTT
CASSLVPWSNTEAFF
>TRBD1|TRBV6-1|TRBJ1-5|NA|15
TGTGCCAGCAGTGAGTACGGACAGGTCTTTCAGCCCCAGCATTTT
CASSEYGQVFQPQHF